The 20 T cell receptor beta chains listed next were all sequenced from one sample in a study of memory CD4+ T cells and cytomegalovirus serostatus. The sort gate was single viable CD3+CD4+CD8-CD45RO+ cells for memory CD4+ T cells. The protocol was immunoSEQ multiplex PCR, while the TCRdb copy is restricted to in-frame clones and leaves out a portion. The data contain approximately 61,000 clones, around four fifths of them singletons. Source material: memory CD4+ T cells from blood. Every receptor here comes from an adult in good health and CMV-seronegative.

This chain joins TRBV6-6 and TRBJ2-1; either TRBD1 or TRBD2 may supply D (7 bases each). There are 15 residues in the CDR3. V shed 5 bases and J shed 4 bases, with 15 bases lying between them. Looked up from germline, CDR1 is MNHNY and CDR2 is SVGAGI (reference sequence). CDR3 residues: CASSQGGAQYNEQFF. The CDR3 DNA reads TGTGCCAGCAGTCAGGGGGGGGCGCAATACAATGAGCAGTTCTTC.

The sample holds one count of this clone. This chain uses TRBV18 with TRBJ2-1, with D possibly being TRBD2 (5 bases). Germline lookup yields CDR1 KGHSH and CDR2 LQKENI. This CDR3 has 15 residues. Trimming took off 3 bases at V and 8 bases at J, with 17 bases between the two ends. This CDR3 reads CASSPALRGSDEQFF. The CDR3 nucleotides are TGTGCCAGCTCACCGGCTCTCCGAGGTAGCGATGAGCAGTTCTTC. The variable domain in full, with the rest retrieved from reference TRBV18 and TRBJ2-1, is NAGVMQNPRHLVRRRGQEARLRCSPMKGHSHVYWYRQLPEEGLKFMVYLQKENIIDESGMPKERFSAEFPKEGPSILRIQQVVRGDSAAYFCASSPALRGSDEQFFGPGTRLTVL.

This clone has a count of ten or more. The junction departs from the called germline gene at one end, perhaps through a read error. CDR3 coding DNA: TGTGCCAGCAGCTCACAACAGGGGAGCAGAGATACGCAGTATTTT. Amino acids: CASSSQQGSRDTQYF. V usage is TRBV5-6 and J usage is TRBJ2-3; 7 bases match TRBD1. This CDR3 is built from 15 residues. CDR1 and CDR2 (germline): SGHDT, YYEEEE.

The chain links TRBV18 to TRBJ2-7; TRBD1 aligns across 8 bases. The CDR3 has 16 residues. Losses at the gene ends were 2 bases for V and 4 bases for J; bases not matched to a gene: 10. Germline lookup yields CDR1 KGHSH and CDR2 LQKENI. The CDR3 nucleotides read TGTGCCAGCTCACCAAGACTTCAGGGGGCGGTATACGAGCAGTACTTC. The encoded protein is CASSPRLQGAVYEQYF.

A few counts support this clone. V is TRBV30 and J is TRBJ1-1, with TRBD1 as a possible D gene (6 bases). The germline V and J ends were trimmed by 4 bases and 5 bases, with 11 bases remaining between them. CDR1 and CDR2 from the germline V gene are GTSNPN and SVGIG (reference sequence). This CDR3 is built from 12 residues. Written as DNA, the CDR3 is TGTGCCTGGATCGTAGGGGGTACTGAAGCTTTCTTT. It yields the protein CAWIVGGTEAFF.

V is TRBV2 and J is TRBJ2-7; TRBD1 matches at 8 bases. CDR1 is SNHLY and CDR2 is FYNNEI in the germline V gene. V was pared by 8 bases and J by 4 bases, with 4 bases of the junction left unmatched. The CDR3 spans 12 residues. This CDR3 is CASQGAGYEQYF. CDR3 nucleotides: TGTGCCAGCCAGGGGGCGGGATACGAGCAGTACTTC.

This clone was counted only a few times. The same CDR3 also results from other DNA sequences found in this sample. The genes are TRBV30 and TRBJ1-1; D unclear. This CDR3 comprises 13 residues. Trimming removed 3 bases at V and 0 bases at J, with 8 bases between. Germline CDR1 reads GTSNPN; CDR2 reads SVGIG (reference sequence). The CDR3 sequence is CAWRGQMNTEAFF. Written as DNA, the CDR3 is TGTGCCTGGAGGGGTCAAATGAACACTGAAGCTTTCTTT.

J is TRBJ2-3 and V is TRBV28, with a weak D call TRBD2 (7 bases). With 10 bases removed from V and 4 bases from J, the gap between germline ends came to 15 bases. The CDR3 is 13 amino acids. Germline CDR1 reads MDHEN; CDR2 reads SYDVKM. Here the CDR3 DNA reads TGTGCCACCGGGGCGGGGGCCGCAGATACGCAGTATTTT. It encodes CATGAGAADTQYF.

The chain employs TRBV7-9 and TRBJ2-6; D is undetermined. The CDR3 totals 15 residues. Between the trimmed V and J ends, which lost 4 bases and 0 bases, there was a span of 7 bases. From germline, CDR1 is SEHNR and CDR2 FQNEAQ (reference sequence). In DNA, the CDR3 is TGTGCCAGCAGCTCCCCTAGCTCTGGGGCCAACGTCCTGACTTTC. It is translated as CASSSPSSGANVLTF.

V usage is TRBV7-8 and J usage is TRBJ2-2, with D possibly being TRBD2 (6 bases). Between the trimmed V and J ends, which lost 5 bases and 7 bases, there was a span of 20 bases. Germline V gives CDR1 SGHVS, CDR2 FQNEAQ. The CDR3 is 16 residues long. CDR3 nucleotides: TGTGCCAGCAGCCAGCCCTCCCAGTTGCGGGGCGGGGAGCTGTTTTTT. This gives the protein CASSQPSQLRGGELFF. The variable domain in full, with the rest retrieved from reference TRBV7-8 and TRBJ2-2, is GAGVSQSPRYKVAKRGQDVALRCDPISGHVSLFWYQQALGQGPEFLTYFQNEAQLDKSGLPSDRFFAERPEGSVSTLKIQRTQQEDSAVYLCASSQPSQLRGGELFFGEGSRLTVL.

The chain links TRBV27 to TRBJ2-1; D is undetermined. The CDR3 covers 14 residues. Trimming cost V 4 bases and J 4 bases, with 11 bases left between them. Germline assignment: CDR1 MNHEY and CDR2 SMNVEV (reference sequence). This CDR3 reads CASSSRRQYNEQFF. The CDR3 nucleotides are TGTGCCAGCAGTTCACGAAGGCAGTACAATGAGCAGTTCTTC.

Written as DNA, the CDR3 is TGTGCCAGCAGCCCTTACAACGGGGAGCTGTTTTTT. Translation gives CASSPYNGELFF. The rearrangement uses TRBV27 and TRBJ2-2; D unclear. This CDR3 comprises 12 residues. V lost 6 bases to trimming and J lost 7 bases, with 9 bases between them. CDR1 and CDR2 from the germline V gene are MNHEY and SMNVEV (reference sequence).

The chain is built from TRBV11-1 and TRBJ2-5; a possible D gene is TRBD1 (6 bases). Trimming removed 4 bases at V and 0 bases at J, with 15 bases between. Germline V gene data show CDR1 as SGHAT and CDR2 as FQDESV (reference sequence). The CDR3 runs 16 residues. CDR3 DNA sequence: TGTGCCAGCAGCTCCTCGGGGACACGCTACCAAGAGACCCAGTACTTC. This gives the protein CASSSSGTRYQETQYF.

This clone was counted only a few times. The chain is built from TRBV5-4 and TRBJ1-4; 12 nucleotides agree with TRBD1. CDR1 is SGHNT and CDR2 is YYREEE in the germline V gene (reference sequence). The junction had 6 bases not matched to a gene; V was cut back by 4 bases and J by 8 bases. The CDR3 contains 15 residues. The CDR3 loop reads CASSIWGQGAEKLFF. CDR3 nucleotide sequence: TGTGCCAGCAGCATATGGGGACAGGGGGCGGAAAAACTGTTTTTT.

The gene calls are TRBV10-3 and TRBJ1-5; weak D call: TRBD1 (6 bases). V was clipped by 0 bases and J by 4 bases, with 10 bases between them. This CDR3 spans 15 amino acids. CDR1 and CDR2 (germline): ENHRY, SYGVKD. DNA for the CDR3: TGTGCCATCAGTGAGTCGGGGGCTGGGAATCAGCCCCAGCATTTT. Its protein is CAISESGAGNQPQHF.

This clone was counted a few times. The V call is TRBV6-6, the J call TRBJ1-1; 7 bases agree with TRBD1. The J segment lost 7 bases and the V segment lost 5 bases, leaving 16 bases of the junction unmatched. This CDR3 region has 16 residues. Germline lookup yields CDR1 MNHNY and CDR2 SVGAGI (reference sequence). In DNA, the CDR3 is TGTGCCAGCAGTGTGGGAGGGGGCAGAGGGATCGATGAAGCTTTCTTT. Its protein product is CASSVGGGRGIDEAFF.

The chain carries TRBV4-1 and TRBJ2-3, with 8 bases fitting TRBD2. The ends lost 0 bases at V and 0 bases at J; junction bases unmatched: 8. The CDR3 is made up of 18 amino acids. Per germline, CDR1 MGHRA and CDR2 YSYEKL. The CDR3 DNA follows: TGCGCCAGCAGCCAAGATGTGGGAGCGGGGGAAAGCACAGATACGCAGTATTTT. Translated, it gives CASSQDVGAGESTDTQYF.

The CDR3 sequence is CASSMDGARTDTQYF. The CDR3 nucleotides read TGTGCCAGCAGTATGGACGGAGCAAGGACAGATACGCAGTATTTT. The chain carries TRBV2 and TRBJ2-3; no clear D gene. With 5 bases removed from V and 3 bases from J, the gap between germline ends came to 15 bases. Germline CDR1 SNHLY, CDR2 FYNNEI. The CDR3 runs to 15 residues.

The chain uses TRBV28 and TRBJ1-2; TRBD1 might be the D (6 bases). Germline CDR1 reads MDHEN; CDR2 reads SYDVKM. This CDR3 has 14 residues. V dropped 5 bases and J dropped 4 bases, with 14 bases sitting between them. CDR3 amino acids: CASSGTGGVYGYTF. As DNA, the CDR3 is TGTGCCAGCAGTGGTACTGGGGGCGTCTATGGCTACACCTTC.

The rearrangement links TRBV9 to TRBJ2-1, with D hard to call. CDR1 and CDR2 from the germline V gene are SGDLS and YYNGEE. The CDR3 totals 15 residues. V was pared by 0 bases and J by 9 bases, with 16 bases between. The CDR3 DNA follows: TGTGCCAGCAGCGTAGCTGCGACTCCTTGGGCTGAGCAGTTCTTC. It yields the protein CASSVAATPWAEQFF. The full variable domain, in which reference TRBV9 and TRBJ2-1 provide the parts outside the CDR3, is DSGVTQTPKHLITATGQRVTLRCSPRSGDLSVYWYQQSLDQGLQFLIQYYNGEERAKGNILERFSAQQFPDLHSELNLSSLELGDSALYFCASSVAATPWAEQFFGPGTRLTVL.